Detailed here is one TCR beta chain. Sequencing was performed with immunoSEQ multiplex PCR; in TCRdb, only in-frame clones are kept and a portion is missing. This table has about 140,000 clones, roughly 80% appearing once. The CDR3 runs 20 residues. J gave up 0 bases and V 1 base, and 14 bases lay outside the gene matches. Germline loops: CDR1 MDHEN, CDR2 SYDVKM. The data were taken from a study of blood T cell repertoires in COVID-19. Sequencing was carried out using peripheral blood. V usage is TRBV28 and J usage is TRBJ1-5; 8 bases are shared with TRBD1. The sequence was obtained from a human donor in a cohort sampled during active COVID-19. The DNA of the CDR3 is TGTGCCAGCAGTTTATTAAACGACAGGGGAGGGTTAAATAGCAATCAGCCCCAGCATTTT. Its protein is CASSLLNDRGGLNSNQPQHF.